The following is a TCR beta chain sequence with its context. These data are taken from a study of blood T cell repertoires in COVID-19. Here immunoSEQ multiplex PCR was the method, and the copy in TCRdb shows in-frame clones only, minus some. The sample has a few hundred thousand clones, 90% seen once. The CDR3 is 15 amino acids. Looked up from germline, CDR1 is MDHEN and CDR2 is SYDVKM. Trimming pared 0 bases from V and 9 bases from J, leaving 15 bases between. The source is a woman younger than 30 with acute COVID-19. The chain links TRBV28 to TRBJ1-5; possible D gene TRBD1, 6 bases. The sequenced sample was PBMCs or T cells enriched from blood (not recorded which). CDR3 loop: CASSLWKQGDPPQHF. CDR3 in DNA: TGTGCCAGCAGTTTATGGAAACAGGGTGATCCGCCCCAGCATTTT.